This TCR beta chain derives from a study of beta chain features in type 1 diabetes (dated by TCRdb to 2016 to 2019). Regarding the research as a whole: Patients and healthy donors did not differ in mean age, gender distribution, total cell number or subset yield. Across all samples, fewer than 130 million sorted cells were examined, and cell number per subset correlated strongly with RNA yield. The study compared the TCRB repertoires of sorted circulating CD4+ T cell subsets in recently diagnosed type 1 diabetes patients with those in matched healthy donors. Naive and central memory subsets were obtained from all 30 or so donors, but regulatory and stem cell-like memory subsets were isolated from only 8 patients and about 8 healthy donors.

Overall results and qualifications from the work: PCR might favor shorter templates, but patient and control samples were amplified and corrected together, so any skew would affect both groups equally. Type 1 diabetes patients showed a moderate but significant shortening of TCRB CDR3 length in all four CD4+ subsets. At VDJ recombination sites, patients with type 1 diabetes made fewer insertions and deleted more nucleotides, a pattern implying thymic rearrangement abnormalities. Because cDNA was sequenced instead of genomic DNA, highly expressing activated cells could be over-represented, though the groups showed no difference in activation or CD3 levels. The naive, central memory and regulatory TCRB repertoires appeared to resemble one another more closely among patients than among healthy donors. Because small numbers of individuals were included in the HLA sub-analyses, any influence of HLA type on TCRB rearrangement was left unresolved.

Each donor gave one peripheral blood draw, about 100 mL on average, collected into heparinised tubes. Naive, central memory, regulatory and stem cell-like memory CD4+ T cells were sorted on a BD FACSAria II using a panel including CD45RO, CCR7, CD25, CD127, CD95 and CD27. Every sorted population had a purity above 95%. Right away, PBMCs were isolated by Lymphoprep density gradient centrifugation and were stained directly, with no culture step. To minimize batch effects, samples were stained and sorted in pairs, one healthy donor with one patient per experiment. Its CDR3 holds 16 amino acids, cysteine through phenylalanine. This entry keeps only the CDR3 DNA: 48 bases, framed from base 1. The germline V and J ends show losses of 4 bases and 8 bases respectively, and no gene match explains 17 bases of the junction. From a lookup of the germline V gene, CDR1 and CDR2 are SGHDT and YYEEEE. The entire amount of isolated RNA was reverse transcribed using the High Capacity cDNA Reverse Transcription Kit, so the sequenced TCRB transcripts were expressed ones. Naive, central memory and regulatory T cell samples underwent deep immunoSEQ sequencing, averaging roughly 3.3 million total reads per sample. Sorted cells were lysed in RLT buffer and RNA was extracted with DNase-treated RNeasy Micro or Mini kits, depending on cell number. To prevent cross-contamination, each cell subset was processed individually, whereas patient and healthy donor samples were processed jointly. Using the immunoSEQ multiplex PCR, TCRB sequences were amplified from cDNA into 87-bp fragments spanning the CDR3 region. Sequencing of the amplicons was done on the Illumina HiSeq platform. Per the original workflow: Synthetic template baselines were used to correct PCR bias computationally, reads within Hamming distance 2 were collapsed, and singletons that could not be merged were discarded. Reads were aligned to IMGT to assign V, D and J genes, CDR3 length, and insertions or deletions at six rearrangement sites. Within each subset, clonotype counts were normalized to sorted cell number, after which true diversity and Gini coefficients were computed with the tcR R package. The overlap coefficient, calculated on TCRB nucleotide sequences, was used to quantify repertoire sharing. TCRdb provides this immuneACCESS table in a form limited to in-frame rearrangements. Some clones are lacking; in checked studies, under half of them reflect an unresolved V gene, and why the rest are absent is not known. V, J and clone size are taken as reported in that table, and D and trimming were inferred from the DNA itself. Across this sample there are roughly 150,000 clones, with approximately 10% seen only once. The ten largest account for roughly 2% of the sample.

Only a few counts were recorded for this clone. The clone's antigen remains unknown. No much larger clonotype is one base removed from it; base qualities were not supplied. The rearranged segments are TRBV5-6 and TRBJ1-2; 7 of the junction bases match TRBD1. Sequenced sample: central memory CD4+ T cells from blood. The receptor comes from a man aged 18 to 29 in good health. The nucleotide sequence reads as follows: TGTGCCAGCAGCGAACCCAGACAGGGCCGTATAGGAGGCTACACCTTC. The resulting protein is CASSEPRQGRIGGYTF. Here the CDR3 is joined to the reference TRBV5-6 and TRBJ1-2 genes, and the full variable domain is: DAGVTQSPTHLIKTRGQQVTLRCSPKSGHDTVSWYQQALGQGPQFIFQYYEEEERQRGNFPDRFSGHQFPNYSSELNVNALLLGDSALYLCASSEPRQGRIGGYTFGSGTRLTVV.